Listed here is a single TCR beta chain. Its target is unknown. RNA was extracted with the RNeasy kit, and a quantity of roughly 0.45 to 1 ug was reverse transcribed using random hexamers. TCRdb reprocessed the immunoSEQ multiplex PCR reads with MiXCR, giving one entry per CDR3 protein. The sample consists of fewer than 80,000 distinct CDR3 sequences, roughly 95% of them appearing once. Sequencing targeted TCR beta in T cells from blood (CD8+ and CD4+). V lost 6 bases to trimming and J lost 3 bases, with 14 bases between them. CDR1 and CDR2 (germline): SEHNR, FQNEAQ (reference sequence). The CDR3 runs 14 residues. This sample is part of a study of CD8 T cells in Susac syndrome. Findings and limits, study-wide: The study acknowledged a relatively small number of individuals in its TCR sequencing and HLA analysis.

This TCR derives from a human donor with Susac syndrome. The chain combines TRBV7-9 with TRBJ1-1, with D possibly TRBD1 on 5 matching bases. Specimen: CD8+ T cells from PBMCs. Here the CDR3 reads CASRGSGTHTEAFF. The DNA for the CDR3 is TGTGCCAGCAGGGGGTCGGGGACCCACACTGAAGCTTTCTTT.